These 10 T cell receptor beta chains originate from one sample sequenced in a study of blood T cell repertoires in COVID-19. Method: immunoSEQ multiplex PCR; TCRdb's copy keeps in-frame clones and lacks some. The table lists 120,000 or so clones, over 75% of them singletons. Input material: peripheral blood. The receptor source for this set is a man in his sixties with acute or convalescent COVID-19.

The chain uses TRBV7-2 and TRBJ2-5, with 9 bases lining up with TRBD2. Germline V gene lookup returns CDR1 SGHTA and CDR2 FQGNSA. This CDR3 spans 16 amino acids. Trimming took 1 base from V and 0 from J; bases not matched to a gene: 3. CDR3 bases: TGTGCCAGCAGCTTAGGTACTAGCGGGTACCAAGAGACCCAGTACTTC. Its protein is CASSLGTSGYQETQYF.

This clone was recorded once. The genes are TRBV30 and TRBJ2-5, with D uncertain. The germline V gene encodes CDR1 GTSNPN and CDR2 SVGIG (reference sequence). V lost 0 bases and J lost 2, with 7 bases in between. There are 13 residues in the CDR3. The CDR3 is CAWSVGEQETQYF. CDR3 bases: TGTGCCTGGAGTGTTGGAGAGCAAGAGACCCAGTACTTC.

The V call is TRBV6-5, the J call TRBJ2-2; D unresolved. CDR3 length: 11 amino acids. The germline CDR1 and CDR2 sequences are MNHEY and SVGAGI. V lost 10 bases to trimming and J lost 5 bases, with 8 bases between them. The DNA for the CDR3 is TGTGCCAACGCCAGGACCGGGGAGCTGTTTTTT. This encodes CANARTGELFF.

V and J are TRBV2 and TRBJ2-7, with TRBD2 matching over 9 bases. Trimming cost V 7 bases and J 2 bases; bases outside gene matches: 3. This CDR3 contains 13 residues. From germline, CDR1 is SNHLY and CDR2 FYNNEI. Written as DNA, the CDR3 is TGTGCCAGCAACAGCGGGGGGCCCTACGAGCAGTACTTC. Translating gives CASNSGGPYEQYF.

The rearrangement joins TRBV14 to TRBJ1-2; no definite D call. The germline V gene has CDR1 SGHDN and CDR2 FVKESK. The CDR3 totals 15 residues. V was trimmed by 3 bases and J by 4 bases, leaving 15 bases between them. CDR3 sequence: CASSQTGGVTYGYTF. The CDR3 DNA is TGTGCCAGCAGCCAGACCGGCGGGGTGACCTATGGCTACACCTTC.

V and J are TRBV2 and TRBJ2-5; 12 bases line up with TRBD2. V trimming: 4 bases; J trimming: 5 bases; junction bases outside the gene matches: 5. Germline assignment: CDR1 SNHLY and CDR2 FYNNEI. The CDR3 runs to 15 residues. CDR3 coding DNA: TGTGCCAGCAGTGGATCCGGGACTAGCGGGGAGACCCAGTACTTC. Translated: CASSGSGTSGETQYF.

V and J are TRBV11-2 and TRBJ1-2, with 11 bases lining up with TRBD1. CDR3 size: 16 residues. V trimming: 4 bases; J trimming: 7 bases; junction bases outside the gene matches: 11. Germline CDR1 reads SGHAT; CDR2 reads FQNNGV. As DNA, the CDR3 is TGTGCCAGCAGCTCTCCAGGACAGGGGGCCGGCTCTGGCTACACCTTC. Translating it yields CASSSPGQGAGSGYTF.

The chain has TRBV19 and TRBJ2-7; a possible D gene is TRBD2 (5 bases). The CDR3 runs 15 residues. Germline-derived CDR1 and CDR2 are LNHDA and SQIVND (reference sequence). V shed 4 bases and J shed 1 base, with 14 bases lying between them. CDR3 in DNA: TGTGCCAGTAGTACTTCGCTAGCCGAGTCCTACGAGCAGTACTTC. Translated: CASSTSLAESYEQYF.

In regard to this clone: Other DNA sequences of this sample code for an identical CDR3. V usage is TRBV28 and J usage is TRBJ1-1; D not certain. CDR3 length: 15 residues. V was cut by 3 bases and J by 1 base, with 12 bases left in between. Per germline, CDR1 MDHEN and CDR2 SYDVKM. The DNA of the CDR3 is TGTGCCAGCAGTTTTAAGGGAGGCGGGAACACTGAAGCTTTCTTT. Protein product: CASSFKGGGNTEAFF. Full variable domain (rest looked up from reference TRBV28 and TRBJ1-1): DVKVTQSSRYLVKRTGEKVFLECVQDMDHENMFWYRQDPGLGLRLIYFSYDVKMKEKGDIPEGYSVSREKKERFSLILESASTNQTSMYLCASSFKGGGNTEAFFGQGTRLTVV.

This chain uses TRBV30 with TRBJ2-2, with TRBD2 matching 15 bases. CDR1 is GTSNPN and CDR2 is SVGIG in the germline V gene (reference sequence). The CDR3 totals 19 residues. V lost 3 bases, J lost 5 bases, and 13 bases stayed unmatched. The CDR3 region is CAWRDLGLAGGLGTGELFF. As DNA, the CDR3 is TGTGCCTGGAGGGATCTTGGACTAGCGGGAGGGCTCGGAACCGGGGAGCTGTTTTTT. Full variable domain (outside the CDR3, taken from reference TRBV30 and TRBJ2-2): SQTIHQWPATLVQPVGSPLSLECTVEGTSNPNLYWYRQAAGRGLQLLFYSVGIGQISSEVPQNLSASRPQDRQFILSSKKLLLSDSGFYLCAWRDLGLAGGLGTGELFFGEGSRLTVL.